This T cell receptor beta chain stems from a study of cytomegalovirus exposure and HLA in healthy donors. The ends were cut back, 3 bases at V and 2 bases at J, with 13 bases in the middle. This CDR3 is built from 15 residues. CDR1 and CDR2 from the germline V gene are SGHRS and YFSETQ. With 60 Vbeta and 13 Jbeta primers, the PCR was carried out. Assay: immunoSEQ multiplex PCR; the TCRdb copy retains only in-frame clones and omits some. Of 150,000 to 200,000 clones in the sample, 60% to 80% were seen once. This clone came up once. The TCR originated in a woman aged 45-65 years in good health and CMV-seropositive. The rearrangement uses TRBV5-1 and TRBJ2-3, with a possible D match to TRBD2 (7 bases). Material for sequencing was PBMCs. Here the CDR3 DNA reads TGCGCCAGCAGCTACCAGCGGGGACACACAGATACGCAGTATTTT. Its protein product is CASSYQRGHTDTQYF.